A selection of T cell receptor beta chains follows, all from one sample in a study of CD8 T cells in ankylosing spondylitis. TCRdb re-called the 5' RACE reads with MiXCR, one entry per CDR3 protein. Of tens of thousands of distinct CDR3 sequences detected, 9.5% to 12% appear once; the ten largest clones hold just over 1.4%. The sequenced material came from blood, either unsorted or a sorted T cell fraction (not recorded which). The receptors stem from a male donor with ankylosing spondylitis or in good health (not recorded which). Both conserved end residues are part of each CDR3. Not every row has a clone size; where given, it reads once, few, many or a size class.

j_gene	abundance	v_gene	CDR3aa
TRBJ1-4	.	TRBV5-1	CASSLGTGRNEKLFF
TRBJ2-5	few	TRBV5-5	CASSLSRPETQYF
TRBJ1-2	many	TRBV3-1	CASSQRPQGGGYTF
TRBJ2-7	.	TRBV18	CASSPPEGDEQYF
TRBJ1-5	.	TRBV19	CASSIRSGYNQPQHF
TRBJ2-5	many	TRBV20-1	CSARLGDAQETQYF
TRBJ2-5	few	TRBV11-1	CASSVQGIQETQYF
TRBJ1-6	.	TRBV20-1	CSGKRTANSPLHF
TRBJ2-1	.	TRBV15	CATSRDLLHNEQFF
TRBJ2-7	many	TRBV12-3/TRBV12-4	CASSLSERIEYF
TRBJ2-7	many	TRBV12-3/TRBV12-4	CASSPPSGPYEQYF
TRBJ2-1	few	TRBV7-8	CASGGGSYNEQFF
TRBJ1-5	few	TRBV7-2	CASSGEGSNQPQHF
TRBJ2-1	.	TRBV11-2	CASSTGTSGRYEQFF
TRBJ2-5	many	TRBV4-2	CASSPLGLNEETQYF
TRBJ1-1	many	TRBV5-1	CASSSLLPNTEAFF
TRBJ1-1	many	TRBV5-1	CASRSGLVTLNTEAFF
TRBJ2-1	.	TRBV5-1	CASAFRGRYEQFF
TRBJ2-2	many	TRBV5-1	CASSVRADVTGELFF
TRBJ1-4	many	TRBV5-4	CASSSRTGDNEKLFF
TRBJ2-1	few	TRBV7-2	CASSPTSGVDNEQFF
TRBJ2-2	medium-sized	TRBV5-5	CASSFAGTGELFF
TRBJ2-6	many	TRBV12-3/TRBV12-4	CASTREGVSGANVLTF
TRBJ2-2	.	TRBV13	CASSPRFDANTGELFF
TRBJ1-3	many	TRBV9	CASSARGGGNTIYF
TRBJ2-1	few	TRBV11-2	CASSYGLALANEQFF
TRBJ2-5	many	TRBV5-1	CASSVLPTGGQETQYF
TRBJ2-1	many	TRBV5-1	CASSPFLQGRADEQFF
TRBJ1-1	many	TRBV18	CASSPESAGKEAFF
TRBJ2-1	many	TRBV7-8	CASSSDVRRDQFF
TRBJ1-5	many	TRBV12-3/TRBV12-4	CASSLSGNQPQHF
TRBJ2-3	many	TRBV12-3/TRBV12-4	CASSLSGAARDTQYF
TRBJ2-2	few	TRBV11-3	CASSLVGAWATGELFF
TRBJ1-1	many	TRBV29-1	CSVVTYQNTEAFF
TRBJ1-5	many	TRBV12-3/TRBV12-4	CASSYNDQPQHF
TRBJ2-2	.	TRBV12-3/TRBV12-4	CASSLTLGTGELFF
TRBJ2-2	many	TRBV12-3/TRBV12-4	CASSLRQTTGELFF
TRBJ1-4	.	TRBV4-2	CASSFNLARNEKLFF
TRBJ2-3	medium-sized	TRBV12-3/TRBV12-4	CASLYTDTQYF
TRBJ2-3	many	TRBV3-1	CASSQDFRNTQYF